This T cell receptor (beta chain) was captured in a study of somatic mutations in cytotoxic T cells in rheumatoid arthritis (dated by TCRdb to the late 2010s). With respect to the entire study: A FACSAria II or Sony SH800 was used to flow-sort some V beta antibody-stained T-cell populations at nearly 100% purity, and TCRB sequencing was also done on sorted V beta1+ cells. Whether expanded CD8+ T-cell clones in untreated, newly diagnosed rheumatoid arthritis carry somatic mutations was the study question, and clonality was characterized with TCRB deep sequencing. For 65 to 80 rheumatoid arthritis patients and roughly 22 healthy controls, TCRB deep sequencing was carried out. Patient and control groups had essentially identical median ages.

Healthy controls were 15 to 20 blood donors whose buffy coats were used, with a median age of about 58 years (range 21-70) and 55% to 65% female. On an AutoMACS, CD4+ and CD8+ cells were isolated via positive magnetic bead selection, and their purity was verified by flow cytometry. Isolation of peripheral blood mononuclear cells was done through Ficoll-Paque PLUS density gradient separation. DNA from CD4-enriched, CD8-enriched or PBMC samples was extracted using Nucleospin Tissue or Tissue XS kits and then quantified on a Qubit 2.0 fluorometer. Study-level results and caveats: The expanded CD8+ clones had unknown antigen targets, and not appearing in virus-specific databases did not rule out that they were virus-specific. The slight underrepresentation of TRBV07 in patients was not corrected for multiple comparisons. In patients, CD8+ clonality rose with age (Spearman r=0.49), which was not the case in healthy controls. Rheumatoid arthritis patients and age-matched healthy controls did not significantly differ in CD8+ T-cell clonality. Several identical CD8+ TCRB sequences were found in both blood and synovial fluid, and in about an eighth of the roughly 60 patients the largest CD8+ clone exceeded 20% of CD8+ cells.

The CDR3 contains 16 residues, cysteine and phenylalanine counted. Only the CDR3 DNA stays, 48 bases, in frame from base 1. CDR1 and CDR2 are drawn from the germline V gene (reference sequence): MNHEY, SMNVEV. The V end gives up 4 bases and the J end 8 bases, leaving 8 bases in the junction not matched to a gene. The immunoSEQ assay was applied to genomic DNA for TCRB CDR3 sequencing. For the original study's pipeline: The analyses included only productive TCRB rearrangements. Clonality was expressed as a Shannon entropy-based productive clonality index, with each clone defined by a unique TCRB CDR3 sequence. The template counts of each clone relative to the total templates per sample were used to calculate repertoire overlap between two samples. V-gene usage measured by flow cytometry correlated with TCRB sequencing V-gene usage, with a Spearman r of 0.61. The source is immuneACCESS, and TCRdb retained only in-frame sequences with V and J called. Part of the clones is not carried over; for the studies checked, unresolved V genes explain less than half of this, and the remainder is unexplained. The V and J calls and clone size were taken over from that table, and D and trimming were inferred from the DNA. The sample contains approximately 25,000 clones, over 65% of them found a single time. The top ten hold around 9.9% of the sample.

This clone was counted a few times. The clone's antigen remains unknown. Per-base qualities were not stored, and no clone one base away is much larger. The chain links TRBV27 with TRBJ2-1, and TRBD2 matches 13 of the central bases. Sequenced: CD8+ T cells sorted from blood. The receptor's source is a woman aged 18-29 years in good health. The CDR3 amino acid sequence is: CASSWAGLAGIDEQFF. The nucleotide sequence is TGTGCCAGCAGTTGGGCGGGACTAGCGGGAATCGATGAGCAGTTCTTC.